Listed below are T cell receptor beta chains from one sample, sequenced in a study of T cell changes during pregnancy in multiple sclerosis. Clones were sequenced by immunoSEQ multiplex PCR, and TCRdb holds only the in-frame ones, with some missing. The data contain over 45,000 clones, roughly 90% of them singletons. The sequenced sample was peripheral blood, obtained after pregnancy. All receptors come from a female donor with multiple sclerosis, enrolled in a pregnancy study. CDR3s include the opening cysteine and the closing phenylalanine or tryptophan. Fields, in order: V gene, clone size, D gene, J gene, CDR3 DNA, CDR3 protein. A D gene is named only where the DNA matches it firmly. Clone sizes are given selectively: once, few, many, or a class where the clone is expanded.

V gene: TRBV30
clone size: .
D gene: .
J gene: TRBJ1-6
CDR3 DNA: TGTGCCTGGAGTGAGCTGGGACTGAATAATTCACCCCTCCACTTT
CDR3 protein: CAWSELGLNNSPLHF

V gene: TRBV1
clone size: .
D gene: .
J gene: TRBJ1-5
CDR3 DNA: TGCACCAGCAGCCAAGATAGGGGACAGGGCTGTTTCAGAAGCAATCAGCCCCAGCATTTT
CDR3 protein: CTSSQDRGQGCFRSNQPQHF

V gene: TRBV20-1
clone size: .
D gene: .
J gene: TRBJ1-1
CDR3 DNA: TGCAGTGCCGGGGGGGGAACTGAAGCTTTCTTT
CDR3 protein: CSAGGGTEAFF

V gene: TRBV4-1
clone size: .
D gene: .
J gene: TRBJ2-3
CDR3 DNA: TGCGCCAGCAGCCAAGAATGGGGAGGACGGAGGAGTAGGGATACGCAGTATTTT
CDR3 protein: CASSQEWGGRRSRDTQYF

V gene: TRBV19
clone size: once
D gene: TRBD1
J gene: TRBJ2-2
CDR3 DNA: TGTGCCAGTAGCTGGGACAGGTGGACCGGGGAGCTGTTTTTT
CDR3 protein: CASSWDRWTGELFF

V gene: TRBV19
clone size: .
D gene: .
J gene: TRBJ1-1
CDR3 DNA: TGTGCCAGTAAAGATTGGCAGGGGAACACTGAAGCTTTCTTT
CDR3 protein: CASKDWQGNTEAFF

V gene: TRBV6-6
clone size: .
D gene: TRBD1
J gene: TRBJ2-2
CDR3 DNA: TGTGCCAGCCAGACAGGGGAACGGAACACCGGGGAGCTGTTTTTT
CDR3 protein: CASQTGERNTGELFF

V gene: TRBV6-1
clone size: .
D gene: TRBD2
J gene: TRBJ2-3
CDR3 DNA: TGTGCCAGCAGTGAAGTCCTAGCGGGGCTTACAGATACGCAGTATTTT
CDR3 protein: CASSEVLAGLTDTQYF

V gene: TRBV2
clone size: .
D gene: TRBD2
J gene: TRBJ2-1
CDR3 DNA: TGTGCCAGCAGTGAGGCACTAGCGGGGTACAATGAGCAGTTCTTC
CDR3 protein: CASSEALAGYNEQFF

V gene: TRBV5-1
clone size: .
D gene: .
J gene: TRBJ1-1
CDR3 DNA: TGCGCCAGCAGCTTGGATCCCAGGGATAGTGCTGAAGCTTTCTTT
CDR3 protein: CASSLDPRDSAEAFF

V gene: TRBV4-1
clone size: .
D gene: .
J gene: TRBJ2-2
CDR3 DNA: TGCGCCAGCAGCCAGTACCGGGCGAACACCGGGGAGCTGTTTTTT
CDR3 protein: CASSQYRANTGELFF

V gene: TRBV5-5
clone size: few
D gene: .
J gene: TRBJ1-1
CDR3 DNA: TGTGCCAGCAGCTTTATGGGGAGCACTGAAGCTTTCTTT
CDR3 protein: CASSFMGSTEAFF

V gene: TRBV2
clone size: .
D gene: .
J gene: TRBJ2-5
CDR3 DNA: TGTGCCAGCAACGTCGAGGTGTGGGAGACCCAGTACTTC
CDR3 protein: CASNVEVWETQYF

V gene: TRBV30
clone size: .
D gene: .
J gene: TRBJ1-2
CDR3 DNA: TGTGCCTGGAGCCGAGACAGGCCCTATGGCTACACCTTC
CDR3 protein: CAWSRDRPYGYTF